One sample yielded the 17 T cell receptor beta chains listed below, sequenced in a study of T cell responses to AZD1222 COVID-19 vaccine (dated by TCRdb to 2020 to 2022). The protocol used for the library was the immunoSEQ multiplex PCR assay. TCRdb stores this immuneACCESS table with in-frame sequences only. Part of the clones is absent; in the studies checked, under half of the shortfall reflects unresolved V genes, and no reason is known for the rest. The sample profile shows more than 150,000 clones; more than 75% of them were found once. 25% to 30% of the sample lies in the top ten. Explained via the paper, the time point label denotes: about 28 days (+/-7) after the second vaccine dose. The sample consisted of peripheral blood, taken 28 days after the second AZD1222 dose. These receptors originate from an adult who received the AZD1222 COVID-19 vaccine.

This clone showed up just once. The CDR3 loop reads CASSFGRVPSYNSPLHF. CDR3 nucleotides: TGTGCCAGCAGCTTCGGCAGGGTCCCCTCCTATAATTCACCCCTCCACTTT. The chain uses TRBV7-6 and TRBJ1-6; possibly TRBD1 for D (5 bases). The CDR3 is made up of 17 amino acids. Deletions cut 3 bases from V and 0 bases from J, with 12 bases between. Per the germline V gene, CDR1 is SGHVS and CDR2 is FNYEAQ.

This sequence joins TRBV28 and TRBJ2-5; D is uncertain. Looked up from germline, CDR1 is MDHEN and CDR2 is SYDVKM. This CDR3 comprises 12 residues. V was shortened by 5 bases and J by 5 bases, with 9 bases between the two germline ends. The CDR3 DNA reads as TGTGCCAGCAGTGATAGCCTGGAGACCCAGTACTTC. This gives the protein CASSDSLETQYF.

The chain uses TRBV4-2 and TRBJ2-1, with D unresolved. The ends were cut back, 0 bases at V and 2 bases at J, with 8 bases in the middle. In germline, CDR1 is LGHNA, CDR2 YNFKEQ. This CDR3 comprises 15 residues. This chain's CDR3 is CASSQDNLAYNEQFF. CDR3 nucleotides: TGTGCCAGCAGCCAAGATAACTTGGCCTACAATGAGCAGTTCTTC.

This clone was recorded once. The V call is TRBV7-9, the J call TRBJ2-1; no firm D call. The CDR3 sequence is 13 residues long. Germline V gives CDR1 SEHNR, CDR2 FQNEAQ (reference sequence). Trimming left V 0 bases short and J 8 bases short, with 8 bases between. CDR3 sequence (DNA): TGTGCCAGCAGCTTAGCGTCGAACGATGAGCAGTTCTTC. Its translation: CASSLASNDEQFF. The variable domain in full, with the rest retrieved from reference TRBV7-9 and TRBJ2-1, is DTGVSQNPRHKITKRGQNVTFRCDPISEHNRLYWYRQTLGQGPEFLTYFQNEAQLEKSRLLSDRFSAERPKGSFSTLEIQRTEQGDSAMYLCASSLASNDEQFFGPGTRLTVL.

The table lists this clone with a few counts. The junction shows a germline mismatch at one end, possibly a read error. The chain employs TRBV28 and TRBJ2-7; D unclear. The CDR3 covers 11 residues. In germline, CDR1 is MDHEN, CDR2 SYDVKM. CDR3 DNA: TGTGCCAGCAGTTTTTTCGGTGGGTTTAGCTTC. Amino acid sequence: CASSFFGGFSF.

CDR3 amino acids: CASTAGGPKNEQFF. DNA for the CDR3: TGTGCCAGCACGGCGGGAGGGCCAAAGAACGAGCAGTTCTTC. The J gene is TRBJ2-1, the V gene TRBV5-4, with TRBD2 identical over 9 bases. After removal of 6 bases from V and 10 bases from J, the junction contained 11 bases not matched to a gene. CDR3 length equals 14 residues. Per germline, CDR1 SGHNT and CDR2 YYREEE (reference sequence).

J is TRBJ2-7 and V is TRBV5-6; D unresolved. The germline gives CDR1 SGHDT, CDR2 YYEEEE. The CDR3 contains 11 residues. V was shortened by 0 bases and J by 2 bases, with 0 bases between the two germline ends. The CDR3 nucleotides are TGTGCCAGCAGCTTGGCCTACGAGCAGTACTTC. It translates to CASSLAYEQYF.

V usage is TRBV11-2 and J usage is TRBJ2-1; maybe TRBD1 (5 bases). The CDR3 covers 14 residues. Trimming shortened V by 1 base and J by 8 bases, and 12 bases separated the two germline ends. Germline V lookup: CDR1 SGHAT, CDR2 FQNNGV. Here the CDR3 reads CASSLAGPRDEQFF. The DNA of the CDR3 is TGTGCCAGCAGCTTAGCAGGGCCGCGTGATGAGCAGTTCTTC.

The chain joins TRBV9 to TRBJ2-3; no clear D. This CDR3 comprises 15 residues. Trimming stripped 0 bases from V and 2 bases from J, with 10 bases between. CDR1 is SGDLS and CDR2 is YYNGEE in the germline V gene. DNA of the CDR3: TGTGCCAGCAGCGTAGCTGTACAGAACACAGATACGCAGTATTTT. It specifies CASSVAVQNTDTQYF.

The gene calls are TRBV5-4 and TRBJ2-7; D uncertain. The ends were cut back, 1 base at V and 2 bases at J, with 7 bases in the middle. This CDR3 has 13 amino acids. Germline assignment: CDR1 SGHNT and CDR2 YYREEE (reference sequence). Here the CDR3 DNA reads TGTGCCAGCAGCTTGAAGTCCACCTACGAGCAGTACTTC. Its translation is CASSLKSTYEQYF.

J is TRBJ2-1 and V is TRBV15, with TRBD1 matching 7 bases. This CDR3 is 13 amino acids long. V was pared by 0 bases and J by 9 bases, with 2 bases of the junction left unmatched. The germline gives CDR1 LNHNV, CDR2 YYDKDF (reference sequence). DNA for the CDR3: TGTGCCACCAGCAGAGAAGGGGGCGGTGAGCAGTTCTTC. Residues: CATSREGGGEQFF.

For the CDR3, the DNA is TGTGCCAGCAGCGGGGGACACAGCTCTGGAAACACCATATATTTT. This sequence encodes CASSGGHSSGNTIYF. This chain connects TRBV5-8 to TRBJ1-3; D is perhaps TRBD1 (6 bases). Trimming shortened V by 4 bases and J by 0 bases, and 11 bases separated the two germline ends. The CDR3 loop spans 15 amino acids. Germline V gene data show CDR1 as SGHTS and CDR2 as YDEGEE.

The rearrangement joins TRBV6-4 to TRBJ1-2, with TRBD1 matching over 7 bases. Looked up from germline, CDR1 is MRHNA and CDR2 is SNTAGT. J gave up 2 bases and V 3 bases, and 0 bases lay outside the gene matches. The CDR3 totals 13 residues. CDR3 in amino acids: CASSETGNYGYTF. As DNA, the CDR3 is TGTGCCAGCAGTGAGACAGGGAACTATGGCTACACCTTC.

The table lists this clone with a count of one. This chain links TRBV4-3 with TRBJ1-5; weak D call: TRBD1 (5 bases). Germline-derived CDR1 and CDR2 are LGHNA and YSLEER. Trimming took 0 bases from V and 4 from J, leaving 10 bases between them. CDR3 length: 15 amino acids. This CDR3 is CASSQDRDFNQPQHF. In nucleotides, the CDR3 is TGCGCCAGCAGCCAAGATAGGGACTTTAATCAGCCCCAGCATTTT.

The chain has TRBV24-1 and TRBJ2-1, with 8 positions matching TRBD2. This CDR3 contains 20 residues. V was clipped by 0 bases and J by 1 base; unmatched bases: 13. In germline, CDR1 is KGHDR, CDR2 SFDVKD. The CDR3 coding sequence is TGTGCCACCAGTGATTTGAGAAGAGTATGCGGGGGGCTGTCCTACAATGAGCAGTTCTTC. As protein: CATSDLRRVCGGLSYNEQFF.

CDR3 region: CASRGSYNEQFF. The CDR3, as DNA: TGTGCCAGCAGGGGCTCCTACAATGAGCAGTTCTTC. The V gene is TRBV6-5, the J gene TRBJ2-1, with D unresolved. From germline, CDR1 is MNHEY and CDR2 SVGAGI. Trimming took off 6 bases at V and 0 bases at J, with 3 bases between the two ends. The length of the CDR3 is 12 residues.

The J gene is TRBJ2-3, the V gene TRBV28; 7 positions match TRBD1. The CDR3 runs to 14 residues. Germline trimming cut 6 bases from V and 2 bases from J; bases unmatched to any gene: 5. The germline CDR1 and CDR2 sequences are MDHEN and SYDVKM. In DNA form, the CDR3 reads TGTGCCAGCAGGCCGGGACAGAACACAGATACGCAGTATTTT. Its protein is CASRPGQNTDTQYF.